Shown below are 10 T cell receptor beta chains from a single sample sequenced in a study of precursors of human CD4 cytotoxic T cells. From the reads, TCRdb called clonotypes with MiXCR, one entry per CDR3 protein. This sample has hundreds of distinct CDR3 sequences; approximately 24% occur once, and the top ten carry roughly 41%. Bulk UMI-based sequencing covered sorted CD4+ central memory, effector memory, IL-7R-high and IL-7R-negative TEMRA subsets. The sequenced sample consisted of memory CD4+ T cells from blood (PBMCs). The origin of the receptors is a human donor in good health.

The chain combines TRBV12-3 or TRBV12-4 with TRBJ2-2; no definite D call. This CDR3 region has 14 residues. Trimming cost V 3 bases and J 2 bases, with 7 bases left between them. CDR3 nucleotide sequence: TGTGCCAGCAGTTTCTGGGTCAACACCGGGGAGCTGTTTTTT. Its protein product is CASSFWVNTGELFF.

This clonotype turned up a few times. The gene calls are TRBV24-1 and TRBJ2-5; tentatively, D is TRBD2 (6 bases). V lost 5 bases to trimming and J lost 7 bases, with 19 bases between them. This CDR3 has 15 residues. Germline values: CDR1 KGHDR, CDR2 SFDVKD. The CDR3 nucleotides read TGTGCCACCAGTGCTGGCGATTTGGGAGGAGGGACCCAGTACTTC. It encodes CATSAGDLGGGTQYF.

This chain joins TRBV12-3 or TRBV12-4 and TRBJ1-4; D is undetermined. The CDR3 contains 11 residues. V shed 8 bases and J shed 14 bases, with 15 bases lying between them. The CDR3 DNA follows: TGTGCCAGCGGCTCAAAGGGTTCCCTGTTTTTT. Translation gives CASGSKGSLFF.

Within the sample, this clonotype is large. A junction end diverges from the germline sequence, so it may reflect a read error. CDR3 region: CASSLGWLTLF. The CDR3 region has the DNA TGTGCCAGCAGCTTGGGCTGGCTCACACTCTTC. The V gene is TRBV5-5, the J gene TRBJ1-2; D gene ambiguous. Germline V gene lookup returns CDR1 SGHKS and CDR2 YYEKEE (reference sequence). The CDR3 is 11 amino acids.

The table lists this clonotype with a few counts. The chain uses TRBV10-3 and TRBJ1-5; D is perhaps TRBD1 (6 bases). V lost 2 bases, J lost 5 bases, and 16 bases lay in between. This CDR3 region has 16 residues. Germline V CDR1 and CDR2: ENHRY, SYGVKD. This chain's CDR3 is CAISETGVAGDQPQHF. The DNA of the CDR3 is TGTGCCATCAGTGAGACGGGGGTCGCAGGGGATCAGCCCCAGCATTTT.

The rearrangement uses TRBV12-3 or TRBV12-4 and TRBJ1-1, with D tentatively TRBD1 (5 bases). This CDR3 is built from 12 residues. V was cut by 6 bases and J by 6 bases, with 11 bases left in between. This chain's CDR3 is CASSPGYAEAFF. CDR3 in DNA: TGTGCCAGCAGCCCAGGGTACGCTGAAGCTTTCTTT.

By share of the sample, this clonotype is large. The chain recombines TRBV29-1 with TRBJ2-1; possible D gene TRBD1, 5 bases. CDR1 and CDR2 (germline): SQVTM, ANQGSEA. V was trimmed by 6 bases and J by 6 bases, leaving 15 bases between them. The CDR3 is 13 residues long. In nucleotides, the CDR3 is TGCAGCGTACCTCCTTCAGGGATCAATGAGCAGTTCTTC. Its translation is CSVPPSGINEQFF.

The chain is built from TRBV4-2 and TRBJ2-3, with 10 bases identical to TRBD2. Trimming at V came to 0 bases and at J to 0 bases, leaving 3 bases not matched to a gene. Germline V CDR1 and CDR2: LGHNA, YNFKEQ. CDR3 length equals 17 residues. In DNA form, the CDR3 reads TGTGCCAGCAGCCAAGAAGGACTAGCGGTTAGCACAGATACGCAGTATTTT. Translation gives CASSQEGLAVSTDTQYF.

This clonotype came up a few times. The chain couples TRBV7-3 to TRBJ1-1, with D tentatively TRBD1 (5 bases). The CDR3 has 14 amino acids. Germline-derived CDR1 and CDR2 are SGHTA and FQGTGA. V was cut by 2 bases and J by 4 bases, with 11 bases left in between. CDR3 bases: TGTGCCAGCAGCTTAGGAGGGGAGGGCACTGAAGCTTTCTTT. Its translation: CASSLGGEGTEAFF.

V gene TRBV5-1 combines with J gene TRBJ2-1, with TRBD1 matching over 9 bases. CDR3 length: 15 amino acids. The junction had 10 bases not matched to a gene; V was cut back by 3 bases and J by 9 bases. Germline V gene lookup returns CDR1 SGHRS and CDR2 YFSETQ. In nucleotides, the CDR3 is TGCGCCAGCAGCTCGGGACAGGGCAATGAATTTGAGCAGTTCTTC. Its protein is CASSSGQGNEFEQFF.